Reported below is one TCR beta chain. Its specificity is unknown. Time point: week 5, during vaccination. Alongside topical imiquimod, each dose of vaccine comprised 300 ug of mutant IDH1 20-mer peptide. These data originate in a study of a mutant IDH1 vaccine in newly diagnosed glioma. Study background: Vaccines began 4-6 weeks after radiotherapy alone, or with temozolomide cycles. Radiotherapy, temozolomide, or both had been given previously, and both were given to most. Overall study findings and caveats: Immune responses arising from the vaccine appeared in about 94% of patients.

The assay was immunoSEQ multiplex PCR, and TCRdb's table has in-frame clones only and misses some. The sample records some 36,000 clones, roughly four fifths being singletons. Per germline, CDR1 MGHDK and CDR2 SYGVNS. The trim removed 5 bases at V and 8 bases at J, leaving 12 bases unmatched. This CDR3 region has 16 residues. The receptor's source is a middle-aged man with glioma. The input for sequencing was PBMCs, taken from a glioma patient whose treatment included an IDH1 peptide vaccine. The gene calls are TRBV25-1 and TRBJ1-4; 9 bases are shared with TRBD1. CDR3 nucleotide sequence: TGTGCCAGCAGTACCGCGGGACAGGGAGAGCGCGAAAAACTGTTTTTT. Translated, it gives CASSTAGQGEREKLFF.